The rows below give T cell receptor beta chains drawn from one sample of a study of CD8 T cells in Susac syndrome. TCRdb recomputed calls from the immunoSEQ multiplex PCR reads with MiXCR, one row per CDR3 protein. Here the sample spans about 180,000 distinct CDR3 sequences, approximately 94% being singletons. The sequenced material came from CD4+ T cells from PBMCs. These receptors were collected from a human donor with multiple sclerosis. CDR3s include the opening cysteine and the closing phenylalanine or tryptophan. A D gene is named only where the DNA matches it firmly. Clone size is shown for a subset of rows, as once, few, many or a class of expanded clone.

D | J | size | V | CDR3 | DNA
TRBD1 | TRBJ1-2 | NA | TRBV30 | CAGDRNYGYTF | TGTGCCGGGGACAGGAACTATGGCTACACCTTC
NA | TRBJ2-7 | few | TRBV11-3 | CASSLVGPYEQYF | TGTGCCAGCAGCTTAGTGGGTCCCTACGAGCAGTACTTC
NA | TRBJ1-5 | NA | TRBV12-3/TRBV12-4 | CASSPLGGLGNQPQHF | TGTGCCAGCAGTCCCCTCGGGGGGTTGGGCAATCAGCCCCAGCATTTT
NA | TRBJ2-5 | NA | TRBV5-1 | CASSLGTPGTQYF | TGCGCCAGCAGCTTGGGGACCCCCGGGACCCAGTACTTC
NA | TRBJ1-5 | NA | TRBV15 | CATSRAWNQPQHF | TGTGCCACCAGCAGAGCGTGGAATCAGCCCCAGCATTTT
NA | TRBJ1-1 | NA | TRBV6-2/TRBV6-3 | CASSGNTNTEAFF | TGTGCCAGCAGTGGGAACACGAACACTGAAGCTTTCTTT
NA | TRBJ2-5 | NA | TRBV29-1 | CSVGEGGVETQYF | TGCAGCGTTGGGGAGGGGGGAGTAGAGACCCAGTACTTC
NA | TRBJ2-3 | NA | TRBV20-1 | CSAGDLRAGSTDTQYF | TGCAGTGCGGGGGACCTCAGGGCAGGCAGCACAGATACGCAGTATTTT
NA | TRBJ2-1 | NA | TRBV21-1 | CASSNIFRTAIREQFF | TGTGCCAGCAGCAATATCTTTCGGACAGCCATCCGGGAGCAGTTCTTC
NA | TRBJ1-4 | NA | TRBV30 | CAWSDPGINEKLFF | TGTGCCTGGAGTGACCCGGGGATCAATGAAAAACTGTTTTTT